The sequence of this TCR beta chain was determined in a study of cytomegalovirus exposure and HLA in healthy donors. General observations from the study: There were some public TCRs occurring in many donors, but most TCR sequences were rare. Earlier findings revealed that most TCR beta V segments proved productive either about 90% or about 30% of the time.

This CDR3 spans 18 amino acids. Trimming cost V 0 bases and J 4 bases; bases outside gene matches: 11. The PCR was carried out with 60 Vbeta primers and 13 Jbeta primers. The data were produced by immunoSEQ multiplex PCR, yet TCRdb's version contains in-frame clones alone and is incomplete. The data contain 95,000 to 150,000 clones, just over 65% of them singletons. Concerning this clone itself: Its cognate antigen is unknown.

The rearrangement links TRBV23-1 to TRBJ2-7; the match to TRBD1 covers 11 bases. TRBV23-1 is filed as an ORF, its function uncertain. The specimen was PBMCs. The TCR was taken from a man younger than 35 in good health and CMV-seronegative. DNA of the CDR3: TGCGCCAGCAGTCAATCCCCCTCGTTCGGGACAGGGGGTTACGAGCAGTACTTC. Its protein is CASSQSPSFGTGGYEQYF.